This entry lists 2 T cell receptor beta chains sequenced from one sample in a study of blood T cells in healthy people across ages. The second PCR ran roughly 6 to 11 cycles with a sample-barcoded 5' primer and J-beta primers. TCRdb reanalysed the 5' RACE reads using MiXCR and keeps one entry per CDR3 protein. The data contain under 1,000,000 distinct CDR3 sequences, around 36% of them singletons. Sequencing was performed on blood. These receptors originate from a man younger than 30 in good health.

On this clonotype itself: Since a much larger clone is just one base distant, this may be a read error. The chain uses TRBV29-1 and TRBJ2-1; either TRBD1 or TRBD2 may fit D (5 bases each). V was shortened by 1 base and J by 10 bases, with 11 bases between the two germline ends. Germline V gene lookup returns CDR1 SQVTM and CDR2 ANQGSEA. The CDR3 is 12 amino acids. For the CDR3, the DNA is TGCAGCGTTGAAGGCAGGGAGTACGAGCAGTTCTTC. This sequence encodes CSVEGREYEQFF.

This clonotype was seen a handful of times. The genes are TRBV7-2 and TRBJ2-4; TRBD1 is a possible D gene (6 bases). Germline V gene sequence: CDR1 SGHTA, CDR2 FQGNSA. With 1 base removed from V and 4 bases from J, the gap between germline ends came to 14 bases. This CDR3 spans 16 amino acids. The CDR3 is CASSLVFQGTKNIQYF. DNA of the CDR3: TGTGCCAGCAGCTTAGTATTTCAGGGGACAAAAAACATTCAGTACTTC.